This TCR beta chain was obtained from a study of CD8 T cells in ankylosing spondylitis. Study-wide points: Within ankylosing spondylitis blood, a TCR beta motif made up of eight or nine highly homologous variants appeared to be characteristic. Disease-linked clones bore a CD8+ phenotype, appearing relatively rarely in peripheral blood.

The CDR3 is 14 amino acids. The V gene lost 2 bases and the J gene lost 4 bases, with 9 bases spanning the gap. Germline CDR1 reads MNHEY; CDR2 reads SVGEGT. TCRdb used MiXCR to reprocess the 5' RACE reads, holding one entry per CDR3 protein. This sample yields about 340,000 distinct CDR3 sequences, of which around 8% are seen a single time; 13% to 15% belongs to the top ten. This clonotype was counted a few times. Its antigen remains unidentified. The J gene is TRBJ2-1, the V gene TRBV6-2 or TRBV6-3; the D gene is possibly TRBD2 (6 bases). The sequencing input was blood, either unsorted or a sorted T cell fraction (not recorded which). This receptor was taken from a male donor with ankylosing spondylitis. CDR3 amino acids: CASSYPGLYNEQFF. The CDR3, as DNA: TGTGCCAGCAGTTACCCAGGACTATACAATGAGCAGTTCTTC.